The rows below give T cell receptor beta chains drawn from one sample of a study of cytomegalovirus exposure and HLA in healthy donors. The table came from immunoSEQ multiplex PCR; TCRdb's copy has only in-frame clones and leaves some out. Among more than 95,000 clones listed, approximately 78% were seen once. Sequencing was carried out using PBMCs. These receptor sequences come from a woman between 40 and 50 years old in good health and CMV-seronegative. The CDR3 runs from the conserved cysteine through the conserved F or W. Fields, in order: clone size, J gene, D gene, V gene, CDR3 DNA, CDR3 protein. A D gene is named only where the DNA matches it firmly. Clone size is shown for a subset of rows, as once, few, many or a class of expanded clone.

clone size: few; J gene: TRBJ2-5; D gene: .; V gene: TRBV7-9; CDR3 DNA: TGTGCCAGCAGCGGGACTCCAGAGACCCAGTACTTC; CDR3 protein: CASSGTPETQYF
clone size: .; J gene: TRBJ2-1; D gene: TRBD1; V gene: TRBV10-1; CDR3 DNA: TGCGCCAGCAGTGAGTCATTGGGACAGAATGAGCAGTTCTTC; CDR3 protein: CASSESLGQNEQFF
clone size: .; J gene: TRBJ1-5; D gene: .; V gene: TRBV27; CDR3 DNA: TGTGCCAGCAGCTTCGGGGGGAAGGGACCCCAGCATTTT; CDR3 protein: CASSFGGKGPQHF
clone size: .; J gene: TRBJ2-7; D gene: .; V gene: TRBV5-1; CDR3 DNA: TGCGCCAGCAGCCCGCAGGGCTCCTACGAGCAGTACTTC; CDR3 protein: CASSPQGSYEQYF
clone size: .; J gene: TRBJ2-1; D gene: .; V gene: TRBV6-1; CDR3 DNA: TGTGCCAGCAGTGCCATGGTGGGGGCCCCTGAGCAGTTCTTC; CDR3 protein: CASSAMVGAPEQFF
clone size: .; J gene: TRBJ2-2; D gene: .; V gene: TRBV18; CDR3 DNA: TGTGCCAGCTCGCCCGTCCGCCGCGGAACCGGGGAGCTGTTTTTT; CDR3 protein: CASSPVRRGTGELFF
clone size: .; J gene: TRBJ1-5; D gene: .; V gene: TRBV5-1; CDR3 DNA: TGCGCCAGCAGCTTGGAGGTCAGGCCATATAGCAATCAGCCCCAGCATTTT; CDR3 protein: CASSLEVRPYSNQPQHF
clone size: once; J gene: TRBJ1-2; D gene: .; V gene: TRBV11-2; CDR3 DNA: TGTGCCAGCAGCTTGCTACTTGGGGGGTTGGGCGGCTACACCTTC; CDR3 protein: CASSLLLGGLGGYTF
clone size: .; J gene: TRBJ2-5; D gene: TRBD2; V gene: TRBV19; CDR3 DNA: TGTGCCAGTAGTATAGGGCCAGCGGGGGTCCAAGAGACCCAGTACTTC; CDR3 protein: CASSIGPAGVQETQYF
clone size: .; J gene: TRBJ1-4; D gene: .; V gene: TRBV28; CDR3 DNA: TGTGCCAGCAGTTTACCCGTAACTAATGAAAAACTGTTTTTT; CDR3 protein: CASSLPVTNEKLFF
clone size: few; J gene: TRBJ2-3; D gene: TRBD1; V gene: TRBV7-2; CDR3 DNA: TGTGCCAGCAGCCTATTGACAGGGGTCATGGATACGCAGTATTTT; CDR3 protein: CASSLLTGVMDTQYF
clone size: .; J gene: TRBJ1-5; D gene: .; V gene: TRBV4-1; CDR3 DNA: TGCGCCAGCAGCCAGGGTCAGGGTTCCCAGCCCCAGCATTTT; CDR3 protein: CASSQGQGSQPQHF
clone size: .; J gene: TRBJ2-2; D gene: .; V gene: TRBV9; CDR3 DNA: TGTGCCAGCAGCGTAGTCCCCTCGAACACCGGGGAGCTGTTTTTT; CDR3 protein: CASSVVPSNTGELFF
clone size: .; J gene: TRBJ2-7; D gene: .; V gene: TRBV27; CDR3 DNA: TGTGCCAGCAGTTGGTCTTTTAGCGGCAGCCACGAGCAGTACTTC; CDR3 protein: CASSWSFSGSHEQYF
clone size: few; J gene: TRBJ1-5; D gene: .; V gene: TRBV6-1; CDR3 DNA: TGTGCCAGCAGCCTCAGGGCAGTTGGAGATCAGCCCCAGCATTTT; CDR3 protein: CASSLRAVGDQPQHF
clone size: .; J gene: TRBJ1-1; D gene: .; V gene: TRBV21-1; CDR3 DNA: TGTGCCAGCAGCAGTCGGGGACTGGCTTTCTTT; CDR3 protein: CASSSRGLAFF
clone size: .; J gene: TRBJ1-2; D gene: .; V gene: TRBV6-6; CDR3 DNA: TGTGCCAGCAGTTACCCCAAGGAGGAGAACTATGGCTACACCTTC; CDR3 protein: CASSYPKEENYGYTF
clone size: few; J gene: TRBJ1-3; D gene: .; V gene: TRBV9; CDR3 DNA: TGTGCCAGCAGCGTAGCCGGGGGTGGAAACACCATATATTTT; CDR3 protein: CASSVAGGGNTIYF
clone size: .; J gene: TRBJ1-2; D gene: TRBD1; V gene: TRBV10-3; CDR3 DNA: TGTGCCATCAGTAAAGGGGGCAAAGGCTACACCTTC; CDR3 protein: CAISKGGKGYTF
clone size: .; J gene: TRBJ2-4; D gene: .; V gene: TRBV5-4; CDR3 DNA: TGTGCCAGCAGCCCGGGACGGCTTGAACTAGCCAAAAACAGTCAGTACTTC; CDR3 protein: CASSPGRLELAKNSQYF
clone size: .; J gene: TRBJ2-7; D gene: TRBD1; V gene: TRBV5-1; CDR3 DNA: TGCGCCAGCAGTTTGGACCCCTCAGCAGGGGGAATCTACGAGCAGTACTTC; CDR3 protein: CASSLDPSAGGIYEQYF
clone size: .; J gene: TRBJ1-4; D gene: .; V gene: TRBV18; CDR3 DNA: TGTGCCAGCTCCCCATACGGGGGTTCTATACATGAAAAACTGTTTTTT; CDR3 protein: CASSPYGGSIHEKLFF
clone size: .; J gene: TRBJ2-2; D gene: .; V gene: TRBV6-6; CDR3 DNA: TGTGCCAGCAGCGAAATCGGCGGTACCAACACCGGGGAGCTGTTTTTT; CDR3 protein: CASSEIGGTNTGELFF
clone size: .; J gene: TRBJ2-5; D gene: .; V gene: TRBV25-1; CDR3 DNA: TGTGCCAGCAGTGCAGGGTCTGTGGAGACCCAGTACTTC; CDR3 protein: CASSAGSVETQYF
clone size: .; J gene: TRBJ2-1; D gene: TRBD2; V gene: TRBV9; CDR3 DNA: TGTGCCAGCAGCGCACCCGTAGCGGGAGGCAGGGGCCTTTGGAATGAGCAGTTCTTC; CDR3 protein: CASSAPVAGGRGLWNEQFF
clone size: few; J gene: TRBJ2-1; D gene: TRBD2; V gene: TRBV5-1; CDR3 DNA: TGCGCCAGCAGCTTGTTTGCGGGAGGCGGTAATGAGCAGTTCTTC; CDR3 protein: CASSLFAGGGNEQFF
clone size: .; J gene: TRBJ1-1; D gene: .; V gene: TRBV2; CDR3 DNA: TGTGCCAGCAGTGTGACAGTTAACACTGAAGCTTTCTTT; CDR3 protein: CASSVTVNTEAFF
clone size: .; J gene: TRBJ2-3; D gene: .; V gene: TRBV27; CDR3 DNA: TGTGCCAGCAGTCCCCTAAACACAGATACGCAGTATTTT; CDR3 protein: CASSPLNTDTQYF
clone size: .; J gene: TRBJ2-7; D gene: TRBD1; V gene: TRBV7-9; CDR3 DNA: TGTGCCAGCAGCTTAGGACAGGGTGAGGACGAGCAGTACTTC; CDR3 protein: CASSLGQGEDEQYF
clone size: .; J gene: TRBJ2-1; D gene: .; V gene: TRBV9; CDR3 DNA: TGTGCCAGCAGCGTAGGAGGACCGGGAGCGGCCTACAATGAGCAGTTCTTC; CDR3 protein: CASSVGGPGAAYNEQFF
clone size: .; J gene: TRBJ2-3; D gene: .; V gene: TRBV28; CDR3 DNA: TGTGCCAGCAGTTCAACTACAGATACGCAGTATTTT; CDR3 protein: CASSSTTDTQYF
clone size: .; J gene: TRBJ2-5; D gene: .; V gene: TRBV29-1; CDR3 DNA: TGCAGCGTTTCCCCAGGCCGGGAGACCCAGTACTTC; CDR3 protein: CSVSPGRETQYF
clone size: once; J gene: TRBJ2-1; D gene: TRBD2; V gene: TRBV5-1; CDR3 DNA: TGCGCCAGCAGCATCTCTAGCGGATCCTACAATGAGCAGTTCTTC; CDR3 protein: CASSISSGSYNEQFF
clone size: .; J gene: TRBJ2-2; D gene: .; V gene: TRBV18; CDR3 DNA: TGTGCCAGCTCAACGGGGGGCCCGGAGCTGTTTTTT; CDR3 protein: CASSTGGPELFF